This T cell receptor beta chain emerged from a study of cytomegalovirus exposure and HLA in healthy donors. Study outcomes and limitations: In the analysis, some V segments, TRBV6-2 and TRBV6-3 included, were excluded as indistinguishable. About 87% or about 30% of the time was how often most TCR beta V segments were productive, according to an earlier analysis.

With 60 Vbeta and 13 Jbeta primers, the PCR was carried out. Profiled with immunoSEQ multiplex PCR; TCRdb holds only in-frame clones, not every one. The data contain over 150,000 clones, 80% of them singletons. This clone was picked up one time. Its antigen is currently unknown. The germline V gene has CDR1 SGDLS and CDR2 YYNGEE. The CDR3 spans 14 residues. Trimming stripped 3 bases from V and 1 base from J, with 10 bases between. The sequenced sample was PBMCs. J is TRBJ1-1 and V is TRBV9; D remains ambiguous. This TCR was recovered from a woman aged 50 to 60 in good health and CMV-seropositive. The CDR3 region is CASSATTSNTEAFF. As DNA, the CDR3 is TGTGCCAGCAGCGCTACGACTTCGAACACTGAAGCTTTCTTT.